This T cell receptor (beta chain) was captured by sequencing in a study of blood T cell repertoires in COVID-19 (dated by TCRdb to the early 2020s). Notes on the research overall: The collaborator samples originated in the United States, Italy and Spain and spanned the acute and convalescent phases of COVID-19. The material from the prospective study consisted of cDNA or gDNA derived from T cells, B-cell-depleted T cells, or PBMCs. Deeply sampled blood TCRbeta repertoires from subjects exposed to, actively infected with, or recovered from COVID-19 were included in the dataset. The repertoires were released in a freely available public database intended as a resource for research on the immune response to SARS-CoV-2. Samples were obtained from the ongoing ImmuneRACE study (first 160 participants) and from some 1,300 subjects provided by 6 global collaborators. A de-identified subject ID, COVID-19 status, age in years and sex were almost always included in the sample metadata. Where HLA class I and class II types were available, the types were taken from metadata supplied by the sample provider, not from assay-based typing.

The immunoSEQ Assay, a bias-controlled multiplex PCR, was used to amplify TCRbeta CDR3 regions from genomic DNA. Turning to the authors' computational methods: The number of nucleated cells in each sample was estimated from the amplification of reference gene primers within the assay. To quantify the absolute abundance of each unique TCRbeta CDR3 rearrangement, sequence reads were collapsed and filtered. For each sample, productive Simpson clonality was calculated as the square root of Simpson's diversity index across productive rearrangements. TCRdb retrieved this table from immuneACCESS and kept in-frame rearrangements only. Not all clones are present; in checked studies, unresolved V genes account for under half, and no reason is known for the remainder. V and J calls and clone size follow that table, whereas D and trimming were derived from the DNA. This sample holds under 200,000 clones; roughly 90% were observed only once. The leading ten clones occupy about 8.1% of the sample.

Summary of the overall study and its limitations: The amount of clinical and demographic metadata varied by source and participant and was provided uncurated.

Participants in the prospective study were aged about 18 to 90 years, lived in 20 to 25 United States geographic areas, and enrolled through a virtual design. Cohort assignment in the prospective study relied on participant-reported clinical history from a screening survey and a study questionnaire. ImmuneRACE Cohort 3 recovered participants were defined by two consecutive negative NP/OP PCR tests, healthcare professional clearance, or symptom resolution. Mobile phlebotomists in the prospective study collected whole blood, serum and a nasopharyngeal or oropharyngeal swab from every participant. Over an approximately 2-month period, participants in the prospective study had the option of providing additional blood draws and questionnaires. Blood samples from the prospective study were shipped frozen or at room temperature prior to DNA extraction. With regard to this clone: What antigen it recognizes has not been identified. Base qualities were left out, and no much larger clone turns up one base away.

Sample: PBMCs or T cells enriched from blood (not recorded which). The clonotype was recovered from a woman between 18 and 29 years old who had recovered from COVID-19.

The nucleotides read TGTGCCAGCAGTCCGCACAGGGATCTGGATCAGCCCCAGCATTTT. Protein translation: CASSPHRDLDQPQHF. This receptor chain uses TRBV28 and TRBJ1-5; the D region possibly corresponds to TRBD1 (6 bases align). For CDR1 and CDR2, the germline V gene lists MDHEN and SYDVKM. Relative to germline, V is 5 bases shorter and J is 5 bases shorter, with 16 bases between their ends. Its CDR3 holds 15 amino acids, cysteine through phenylalanine. The CDR3 DNA has 45 bases and is translated from base 1.